The entry below gives a single T cell receptor beta chain sequence along with its context. As to time point: peripheral blood 6 weeks after treatment start. Urothelial carcinoma, locally advanced or metastatic, affected the patients. Patient sample counts ranged from 1 to 8, pretreatment and on-treatment. Some clones are missing from TCRdb's copy, which holds only in-frame ones; the method was immunoSEQ multiplex PCR. This sample has 35,000 to 45,000 clones; 84% occur once, and the top ten carry 10% to 13%. This specimen comes from a study of PD-L1 blockade in urothelial cancer. About the research overall: Researchers looked at the blood 3 weeks (second dose) and 6 weeks after treatment began. Across blood samples, T cells had a median count of 141,255.

The CDR3 is 16 amino acids. Per the germline V gene, CDR1 is SGHTA and CDR2 is FQGNSA. V was clipped by 1 base and J by 3 bases; unmatched bases: 4. Sequences were derived from PBMCs, sampled around atezolizumab (anti-PD-L1) treatment. The genes are TRBV7-2 and TRBJ1-4; 8 nucleotides match TRBD1. This receptor was obtained from a middle-aged man with urothelial cancer. The CDR3 region is CASSLVGGQANEKLFF. The CDR3 region has the DNA TGTGCCAGCAGCTTAGTAGGGGGACAGGCTAATGAAAAACTGTTTTTT. The whole variable domain, filled in from reference TRBV7-2 and TRBJ1-4, reads GAGVSQSPSNKVTEKGKDVELRCDPISGHTALYWYRQSLGQGLEFLIYFQGNSAPDKSGLPSDRFSAERTGGSVSTLTIQRTQQEDSAVYLCASSLVGGQANEKLFFGSGTQLSVL.